This passage covers 8 T cell receptor beta chains from one sample sequenced in a study of OX40 agonist ivuxolimab in advanced cancers. TCRdb's table, derived via immunoSEQ multiplex PCR, lists solely in-frame clones and lacks some. The sample records 50,000 to 60,000 clones, around 93% being singletons. Sequencing was performed on CD4+ or CD8+ T cells sorted from blood, taken in a trial of the OX40 agonist ivuxolimab. All receptors come from an adult with an advanced solid tumor such as melanoma, head and neck, liver or kidney cancer.

The chain combines TRBV6-5 with TRBJ2-5; D is perhaps TRBD1 (6 bases). This CDR3 has 12 amino acids. Trimming removed 8 bases from V and 4 bases from J, with 11 bases in between. The germline gives CDR1 MNHEY, CDR2 SVGAGI. The CDR3 protein is CASALGGETQYF. CDR3 nucleotides: TGTGCCAGCGCTTTAGGGGGAGAGACCCAGTACTTC.

This sequence joins TRBV5-5 and TRBJ2-5; 11 bases are shared with TRBD2. This CDR3 is 16 amino acids long. Germline assignment: CDR1 SGHKS and CDR2 YYEKEE (reference sequence). The trim removed 0 bases at V and 5 bases at J, leaving 6 bases unmatched. The DNA for the CDR3 is TGTGCCAGCAGCTTGGAGGTGGCTAGCGGGAGGGAGACCCAGTACTTC. It codes for CASSLEVASGRETQYF.

This clone was seen a single time. CDR3 protein: CASSNSRLGYEQYF. The CDR3 DNA sequence: TGTGCCAGCAGCAATAGCCGCCTAGGGTACGAGCAGTACTTC. V usage is TRBV25-1 and J usage is TRBJ2-7; D is uncertain. The CDR3 covers 14 residues. The germline V gene encodes CDR1 MGHDK and CDR2 SYGVNS. V was shortened by 6 bases and J by 4 bases, with 16 bases between the two germline ends.

V is TRBV9 and J is TRBJ2-7; 8 bases are shared with TRBD1. Germline trimming cut 9 bases from V and 3 bases from J; bases unmatched to any gene: 8. The CDR3 has 13 amino acids. Germline CDR1 is SGDLS and CDR2 is YYNGEE. The CDR3 region is CANTDRDLYEQYF. The CDR3 DNA is TGTGCCAACACGGACAGGGATCTCTACGAGCAGTACTTC.

V and J are TRBV28 and TRBJ2-1; TRBD1 matches 9 bases. This CDR3 is 15 amino acids long. Trimming removed 6 bases from V and 4 bases from J; junction bases left unmatched: 7. Germline V gene sequence: CDR1 MDHEN, CDR2 SYDVKM. CDR3 nucleotides: TGTGCCAGCAGCCCGGACAGGGGACCTTACAATGAGCAGTTCTTC. Amino acid sequence: CASSPDRGPYNEQFF.

CDR3 protein: CASSDWDKGGGEQFF. DNA for the CDR3: TGTGCCAGCAGTGACTGGGACAAGGGTGGGGGTGAGCAGTTCTTC. This chain uses TRBV25-1 with TRBJ2-1; D possibly corresponds to TRBD1 (6 bases). The ends were cut back, 3 bases at V and 9 bases at J, with 18 bases in the middle. The CDR3 sequence is 15 residues long. The germline V gene encodes CDR1 MGHDK and CDR2 SYGVNS.

V is TRBV21-1 and J is TRBJ2-7; the table names TRBD1, a call not compared with the DNA. TRBV21-1 is termed a pseudogene. This CDR3 is built from 15 residues. CDR3 coding DNA: TGTGCCAGCAGCAAAGTAGGACAGGGTTTCTACGAGCAGTACTTC. Translated: CASSKVGQGFYEQYF.

The chain has TRBV5-1 and TRBJ2-3, with D possibly being TRBD2 (6 bases). The V gene's germline CDR1 is SGHRS and CDR2 YFSETQ. The CDR3 has 15 residues. Deletions cut 2 bases from V and 3 bases from J, with 13 bases between. CDR3 sequence (DNA): TGCGCCAGCAGCTTCAGCGGGTGGGGGACAGATACGCAGTATTTT. It is translated as CASSFSGWGTDTQYF. The full variable domain, in which reference TRBV5-1 and TRBJ2-3 provide the parts outside the CDR3, is KAGVTQTPRYLIKTRGQQVTLSCSPISGHRSVSWYQQTPGQGLQFLFEYFSETQRNKGNFPGRFSGRQFSNSRSEMNVSTLELGDSALYLCASSFSGWGTDTQYFGPGTRLTVL.